This T cell receptor (beta chain) was obtained from a study of control samples from healthy donors and cancer patients. Only in-frame clones appear in the TCRdb table, and some are missing; sequencing was by immunoSEQ multiplex PCR. The sample gives more than 150,000 clones, roughly 92% of which show up once; over 2% is in the top ten. The material sequenced was blood. This TCR derives from a man between 50 and 59 years old in good health.

CDR3 region: CASSRTKVWMNTEAFF. The CDR3 DNA follows: TGTGCCAGCTCTCGGACAAAAGTGTGGATGAACACTGAAGCTTTCTTT. The V call is TRBV18, the J call TRBJ1-1; possible D gene TRBD1, 5 bases. The germline V gene has CDR1 KGHSH and CDR2 LQKENI. Trimming pared 6 bases from V and 0 bases from J, leaving 17 bases between. The CDR3 has 16 residues.